This T cell receptor beta chain was identified in a study of T-cell memory formation after mild COVID-19. Study outcomes and limitations: CD4/CD8 balance characterized clones contracting day 15 to 85, and CD4+ skew characterized later expanders. CD4+ clones that contracted lay mainly in CM and EM; CD8+ ones lay in EMRA.

V was clipped by 6 bases and J by 5 bases; unmatched bases: 9. This CDR3 comprises 13 residues. Germline CDR1 reads DFQATT; CDR2 reads SNEGSKA (reference sequence). The TCR alpha and TCR beta cDNA libraries, bearing sample barcodes and UMIs, were generated by 5'RACE using constant-segment primers. TCRdb passed the 5' RACE reads through MiXCR, listing each CDR3 protein once. This table has fewer than 400,000 distinct CDR3 sequences, roughly 13% appearing once. Remarks on this clonotype: Its antigen remains unknown.

Sequencing was performed on PBMCs or a T cell subset sorted from them (not recorded which). The origin of this receptor is a man younger than 30 who had mild COVID-19 (a few samples of this study predate the infection). Cell type and time point are not known. V gene TRBV20-1 combines with J gene TRBJ2-7; 8 positions match TRBD2. The CDR3 spells CSANGLALNEQYF. The CDR3 DNA reads as TGCAGTGCAAACGGACTAGCTCTGAACGAGCAGTACTTC.